This T cell receptor beta chain was obtained from a study of blood T cell repertoires in COVID-19. CDR3 length: 13 amino acids. CDR1 and CDR2 from the germline V gene are MDHEN and SYDVKM. V was pared by 6 bases and J by 3 bases, with 9 bases between. Here immunoSEQ multiplex PCR was the method, and the copy in TCRdb shows in-frame clones only, minus some. The sample has roughly 250,000 clones, approximately 88% seen once; the top ten hold roughly 1.2%. The origin of this receptor is a woman in her thirties or forties with acute COVID-19. This sequence joins TRBV28 and TRBJ1-5, with a possible D match to TRBD1 (6 bases). Sequencing used PBMCs or T cells enriched from blood (not recorded which). This chain's CDR3 is CASSDRPNQPQHF. As DNA, the CDR3 is TGTGCCAGCAGCGACAGGCCCAATCAGCCCCAGCATTTT.